These T cell receptor beta chains were read from a single sample in a study of blood T cells in healthy people across ages. Using its own MiXCR run on the 5' RACE reads, TCRdb lists one record per CDR3 protein. The table has nearly 1 million distinct CDR3 sequences, just over 50% seen once; the top ten hold over 20%. Sample: blood. These receptors all stem from a woman aged 60-75 years in good health. Both conserved end residues are trimmed from each CDR3.

CDR3 length: 13; V gene: TRBV7-3; J gene: TRBJ2-1; CDR3 protein: ASSIEGFSYNEQF
CDR3 length: 15; V gene: TRBV3-1; J gene: TRBJ2-7; CDR3 protein: ASSQGGSDGTLYEQY
CDR3 length: 15; V gene: TRBV2; J gene: TRBJ2-2; CDR3 protein: ASSREQVRAGTGELF
CDR3 length: 12; V gene: TRBV5-4; J gene: TRBJ2-3; CDR3 protein: ASSPVAGGDTQY
CDR3 length: 13; V gene: TRBV9; J gene: .; CDR3 protein: ASSVGTGIGETQY
CDR3 length: 11; V gene: TRBV2; J gene: .; CDR3 protein: AREGVKSHEQY
CDR3 length: 13; V gene: TRBV12-3/TRBV12-4; J gene: TRBJ2-7; CDR3 protein: ASSLRFLPAYEQY
CDR3 length: 13; V gene: TRBV7-2; J gene: TRBJ1-1; CDR3 protein: ASSLDQQGWTEAF
CDR3 length: 13; V gene: TRBV19; J gene: TRBJ1-2; CDR3 protein: ASSISPGGTYGYT
CDR3 length: 13; V gene: TRBV7-2; J gene: TRBJ2-7; CDR3 protein: ASSFGNRLGKSQY
CDR3 length: 12; V gene: TRBV6-1; J gene: TRBJ1-4; CDR3 protein: ASSAGTANEKLF
CDR3 length: 13; V gene: TRBV29-1; J gene: TRBJ2-1; CDR3 protein: SVGFRGGSYNEQF
CDR3 length: 13; V gene: TRBV5-1; J gene: TRBJ2-1; CDR3 protein: ASSLVLAGDTEQF
CDR3 length: 11; V gene: TRBV2; J gene: .; CDR3 protein: ASSASGWETQY
CDR3 length: 14; V gene: TRBV27; J gene: TRBJ2-4; CDR3 protein: ASSLWGNNRANIQY